This T cell receptor (beta chain) was obtained from a study of regulatory T cells in long-lasting Graves disease. Time point specified: newly diagnosed GD, antithyroid drugs for less than 3 months. Extracted RNA from PBMCs served as the source of the TCR library. Per germline, CDR1 SGHNT and CDR2 YYREEE (reference sequence). The CDR3 consists of 16 residues. Germline trimming cut 1 base from V and 9 bases from J; bases unmatched to any gene: 9. According to the study, TCR beta libraries were built with iRepertoire HTBI primers and CDR3-region Arm-PCR. Each CDR3 protein gets one entry after TCRdb re-called the multiplex PCR reads with MiXCR. Of under 300,000 distinct CDR3 sequences listed, roughly 18% are singletons. In addition, the sample was reused for a study of T cells in Graves' hyperthyroidism and ophthalmopathy. That work adds: First-round RT-PCR targeting the TCR CDR3 was performed with the HTBI primer set.

The source was peripheral blood mononuclear cells (PBMCs), collected at new diagnosis, from a patient treated with antithyroid drugs. The chain has TRBV5-4 and TRBJ2-1; 11 positions agree with TRBD2. This receptor was taken from a woman aged 25 to 39 with Graves disease. CDR3 in amino acids: CASSLQIAGGLGEQFF. The DNA for the CDR3 is TGTGCCAGCAGCTTGCAGATAGCGGGGGGGCTGGGTGAGCAGTTCTTC.